The 10 T cell receptor beta chains below come from one sample, sequenced in a study of control samples from healthy donors and cancer patients. Produced via immunoSEQ multiplex PCR; TCRdb's table is partial and in-frame only. The sample lists some 100,000 clones, almost 90% occurring once. The sample was blood. Every receptor here comes from a young man in good health.

Regarding this clone: Germline is not matched at one junction end, which may reflect a read error. The chain couples TRBV6-1 to TRBJ1-1, with no clear D. This CDR3 region has 14 residues. Germline values: CDR1 MNHNS, CDR2 SASEGT. This chain's CDR3 is CASGEGRLNTEAFF. CDR3 nucleotides: TGTGCCAGCGGTGAAGGACGGCTGAACACTGAAGCTTTCTTT.

This chain links TRBV2 with TRBJ1-5, with TRBD1 as a possible D gene (5 bases). The CDR3 is 14 amino acids. V was pared by 0 bases and J by 7 bases, with 10 bases between. Germline CDR1 is SNHLY and CDR2 is FYNNEI. The CDR3 DNA sequence: TGTGCCAGCAGTGAAGCGGGGGGTCAACAGCCCCAGCATTTT. It yields the protein CASSEAGGQQPQHF.

This chain connects TRBV25-1 to TRBJ2-1; D not certain. From germline, CDR1 is MGHDK and CDR2 SYGVNS. The CDR3 consists of 15 residues. V dropped 5 bases and J dropped 6 bases, with 17 bases sitting between them. In DNA, the CDR3 is TGTGCCAGCAGTTATGCTGAGTTTCGCGGCAATGAGCAGTTCTTC. It specifies CASSYAEFRGNEQFF.

This rearrangement joins TRBV7-2 to TRBJ2-7, with 8 bases matching TRBD2. Germline assignment: CDR1 SGHTA and CDR2 FQGNSA. Trimming removed 4 bases from V and 2 bases from J; junction bases left unmatched: 13. The CDR3 has 17 amino acids. The DNA for the CDR3 is TGTGCCAGCAGCTACGGACTAGCCGCCCGAATCGCCTACGAGCAGTACTTC. Protein product: CASSYGLAARIAYEQYF.

The rearrangement links TRBV19 to TRBJ1-5; the D gene is possibly TRBD1 (6 bases). The V end was cut by 6 bases, the J end by 1 base, with 13 bases between. The CDR3 is made up of 15 amino acids. Germline V gives CDR1 LNHDA, CDR2 SQIVND (reference sequence). This chain's CDR3 is CASRLGTLSNQPQHF. The CDR3 DNA sequence: TGTGCCAGTAGACTTGGGACACTAAGCAATCAGCCCCAGCATTTT.

The genes are TRBV7-9 and TRBJ2-7, with D perhaps TRBD1 (6 bases). Germline CDR1 is SEHNR and CDR2 is FQNEAQ (reference sequence). CDR3 length equals 15 residues. The V gene lost 4 bases and the J gene lost 1 base, with 14 bases spanning the gap. The CDR3 sequence: CASSSYRDKSYEQYF. DNA for the CDR3: TGTGCCAGCAGCTCCTATCGGGACAAATCCTACGAGCAGTACTTC.

The chain employs TRBV28 and TRBJ1-1; D may be TRBD1 (5 bases). CDR3 length equals 13 residues. Germline CDR1 MDHEN, CDR2 SYDVKM. The V end lost 3 bases, the J end lost 3 bases, and 8 bases lay between the germline ends. Written as DNA, the CDR3 is TGTGCCAGCAGTTTTGGGGGGTACACTGAAGCTTTCTTT. Its translation is CASSFGGYTEAFF.

The chain is built from TRBV30 and TRBJ1-1, with D possibly matching TRBD1 (5 bases). Germline V gives CDR1 GTSNPN, CDR2 SVGIG (reference sequence). With 4 bases removed from V and 2 bases from J, the gap between germline ends came to 17 bases. The CDR3 loop spans 15 amino acids. CDR3 residues: CAWTLRGHRNTEAFF. CDR3 sequence (DNA): TGTGCCTGGACACTCCGAGGACACAGAAACACTGAAGCTTTCTTT.

The chain carries TRBV12-1 and TRBJ2-1; the tabulated D call, TRBD2, remains unverified against the DNA. TRBV12-1 is a pseudogene. The CDR3 spans 17 residues. The CDR3, as DNA: TGTGCCAGCAGCTCCTCCTTTCGAGGGAAAATATACAATGAGCAGTTCTTC. This translates into CASSSSFRGKIYNEQFF.

The rearrangement links TRBV7-3 to TRBJ1-1; no firm D call. V was cut by 0 bases and J by 4 bases, with 12 bases left in between. The germline V gene has CDR1 SGHTA and CDR2 FQGTGA. The CDR3 loop spans 15 amino acids. The DNA of the CDR3 is TGTGCCAGCAGCTTAACGCATCCGGGTGGCACTGAAGCTTTCTTT. Residues: CASSLTHPGGTEAFF.